This T cell receptor beta chain came from a study of radiotherapy plus CTLA-4 blockade in lung cancer. Study-level background: Disease control was present in around a third of patients, and objective responses in approximately 20%.

Germline-derived CDR1 and CDR2 are SGHTA and FQGTGA. The V gene end was trimmed by 5 bases and the J gene end by 11 bases; junction bases not matched to a gene: 6. This CDR3 comprises 13 residues. Enrolled patients, whose metastatic non-small-cell lung cancer was chemo-refractory, received focal radiation plus CTLA-4 blockade with ipilimumab. Sequencing was performed with immunoSEQ multiplex PCR; in TCRdb, only in-frame clones are kept and a portion is missing. The sample consists of some 73,000 clones, around 78% of them appearing once. Study observations and caveats: TCR clones from tumors expanded in blood after radiotherapy plus ipilimumab.

As concerns this clone: Antigen unknown.

The TCR comes from a human donor with non-small cell lung cancer whose response to radiotherapy plus ipilimumab could not be evaluated. Some clones in this sample may be carry-over from other donors' samples. This chain joins TRBV7-3 and TRBJ1-6, with 7 bases lining up with TRBD1. The source material was peripheral blood, sampled from a patient treated with radiotherapy plus ipilimumab. CDR3 loop: CASSPGQFTPLHF. CDR3 coding DNA: TGTGCCAGCAGCCCGGGACAGTTTACACCCCTCCACTTT.